The 27 T cell receptor beta chains given below trace back to one sample, sequenced in a study of beta chain features in type 1 diabetes. Whole-study results and caveats: Moderate yet significant TCRB CDR3 shortening was seen in Type 1 diabetes patients in all four CD4+ subsets.

These receptors' antigens are unknown. As every portion of the isolated RNA was reverse transcribed, the sequencing read expressed TCRB transcripts. Produced via immunoSEQ multiplex PCR; TCRdb's table is partial and in-frame only. The sample yields 20,000 to 30,000 clones, 55% to 70% seen once. The sample was Tregs from blood. Receptor source: a young man with type 1 diabetes.

This chain joins TRBV6-6 and TRBJ2-3, with 7 bases identical to TRBD2. Germline V lookup: CDR1 MNHNY, CDR2 SVGAGI (reference sequence). Trimming at V came to 0 bases and at J to 7 bases, leaving 10 bases not matched to a gene. The length of the CDR3 is 16 residues. The CDR3 protein is CASSYSKGGGRNTQYF. For the CDR3, the DNA is TGTGCCAGCAGTTACTCAAAAGGCGGGGGACGTAATACGCAGTATTTT.

The rearrangement joins TRBV29-1 to TRBJ2-7, with D possibly matching TRBD1 (5 bases). Trimming removed 7 bases from V and 6 bases from J, with 13 bases in between. This CDR3 contains 11 residues. Germline V gives CDR1 SQVTM, CDR2 ANQGSEA. Written as DNA, the CDR3 is TGCAGCGCTCAGGGATGGGGCGAGCAGTACTTC. It translates to CSAQGWGEQYF.

The J gene is TRBJ2-1, the V gene TRBV29-1; possible D gene TRBD1, 5 bases. In germline, CDR1 is SQVTM, CDR2 ANQGSEA. Trimming removed 4 bases from V and 0 bases from J, with 7 bases in between. CDR3 length: 13 residues. The CDR3 sequence: CSVAQDSYNEQFF. In nucleotides, the CDR3 is TGCAGCGTTGCACAGGACTCCTACAATGAGCAGTTCTTC.

The chain couples TRBV7-9 to TRBJ2-3, with 10 bases fitting TRBD2. From germline, CDR1 is SEHNR and CDR2 FQNEAQ (reference sequence). This CDR3 contains 17 residues. V shed 3 bases and J 0 bases; nucleotides not matched to a gene: 6. CDR3 loop: CASSFFPSGGSTDTQYF. The CDR3 DNA sequence: TGTGCCAGCAGCTTTTTCCCTAGCGGGGGAAGCACAGATACGCAGTATTTT.

This chain connects TRBV7-2 to TRBJ1-4; no firm D call. The CDR3 is made up of 14 amino acids. The V end lost 4 bases, the J end lost 4 bases, and 10 bases lay between the germline ends. Germline loops: CDR1 SGHTA, CDR2 FQGNSA. The CDR3 sequence is CASSSAGINEKLFF. Written as DNA, the CDR3 is TGTGCCAGCAGCTCCGCGGGGATTAATGAAAAACTGTTTTTT.

This clone was recorded a few times. The CDR3 DNA reads as TGTGCCAGCTCACCCCGACTAGCGGGAGAGAGGAATGAGCAGTTCTTC. Its protein product is CASSPRLAGERNEQFF. This rearrangement joins TRBV18 to TRBJ2-1; TRBD2 agrees at 12 bases. V lost 3 bases, J lost 7 bases, and 7 bases stayed unmatched. Per the germline V gene, CDR1 is KGHSH and CDR2 is LQKENI. This CDR3 spans 16 amino acids.

The chain uses TRBV20-1 and TRBJ1-1; the D gene is possibly TRBD1 (6 bases). From germline, CDR1 is DFQATT and CDR2 SNEGSKA (reference sequence). There are 11 residues in the CDR3. With 4 bases removed from V and 10 bases from J, the gap between germline ends came to 13 bases. The CDR3 region is CSANRAPGAFF. DNA for the CDR3: TGCAGTGCTAACAGGGCCCCGGGAGCTTTCTTT.

The V call is TRBV5-5, the J call TRBJ2-7; 11 bases align to TRBD1. Germline CDR1 and CDR2: SGHKS and YYEKEE (reference sequence). V gave up 2 bases and J gave up 6 bases; unmatched junction bases: 13. This CDR3 region has 17 residues. The CDR3 region is CASSLSSNSGTGGEQYF. For the CDR3, the DNA is TGTGCCAGCAGCTTAAGTTCGAATTCCGGGACAGGGGGCGAGCAGTACTTC.

The chain uses TRBV11-3 and TRBJ1-1; D is unclear. Germline V lookup: CDR1 SGHNT, CDR2 YENEEA. The germline V and J ends were trimmed by 5 bases and 1 base, with 8 bases remaining between them. The CDR3 spans 13 residues. The CDR3 is CASSPSPNTEAFF. The CDR3 DNA reads TGTGCCAGCAGCCCCTCTCCGAACACTGAAGCTTTCTTT.

The rearrangement uses TRBV4-3 and TRBJ1-2, with a possible D match to TRBD1 (5 bases). Germline assignment: CDR1 LGHNA and CDR2 YSLEER. The CDR3 sequence is 14 residues long. V gave up 1 base and J gave up 4 bases, with 10 bases separating them. CDR3 sequence: CASSQGGGFYGYTF. In DNA form, the CDR3 reads TGCGCCAGCAGCCAAGGCGGGGGATTCTATGGCTACACCTTC.

The chain employs TRBV5-1 and TRBJ2-1, with D tentatively TRBD2 (5 bases). Germline V CDR1 and CDR2: SGHRS, YFSETQ. Trimming took 0 bases from V and 9 from J, leaving 10 bases between them. This CDR3 spans 13 amino acids. The CDR3 spells CASSLGWESEQFF. The CDR3 DNA is TGCGCCAGCAGCTTGGGGTGGGAGAGTGAGCAGTTCTTC. Full variable domain (outside the CDR3, taken from reference TRBV5-1 and TRBJ2-1): KAGVTQTPRYLIKTRGQQVTLSCSPISGHRSVSWYQQTPGQGLQFLFEYFSETQRNKGNFPGRFSGRQFSNSRSEMNVSTLELGDSALYLCASSLGWESEQFFGPGTRLTVL.

This chain links TRBV9 with TRBJ2-3; D is unclear. The CDR3 is 13 amino acids. Looked up from germline, CDR1 is SGDLS and CDR2 is YYNGEE. The germline V and J ends were trimmed by 3 bases and 2 bases, with 7 bases remaining between them. The CDR3 region is CASSGLNTDTQYF. The CDR3 DNA is TGTGCCAGCAGCGGGCTGAACACAGATACGCAGTATTTT.

This rearrangement joins TRBV19 to TRBJ2-1; D may be TRBD1 (5 bases). Trimming removed 1 base from V and 8 bases from J, with 21 bases in between. CDR3 length: 17 residues. The germline V gene has CDR1 LNHDA and CDR2 SQIVND (reference sequence). CDR3 nucleotide sequence: TGTGCCAGTAGTATAGGATCGTCGTTTGGCAGGGCCGATGAGCAGTTCTTC. It codes for CASSIGSSFGRADEQFF.

The V call is TRBV5-1, the J call TRBJ1-1, with a possible D match to TRBD1 (5 bases). This CDR3 spans 15 amino acids. CDR1 and CDR2 (germline): SGHRS, YFSETQ. Trimming pared 2 bases from V and 1 base from J, leaving 12 bases between. The CDR3 reads CASSFLAGRNTEAFF. The DNA for the CDR3 is TGCGCCAGCAGCTTTTTGGCAGGGCGGAACACTGAAGCTTTCTTT.

The J gene is TRBJ2-1, the V gene TRBV11-2, with 8 bases lining up with TRBD2. The CDR3 contains 16 residues. The germline gives CDR1 SGHAT, CDR2 FQNNGV. Trimming at V came to 2 bases and at J to 7 bases, leaving 10 bases not matched to a gene. In nucleotides, the CDR3 is TGTGCCAGCAGCTTAAGGGCCAGCGGGAGTAAGAATGAGCAGTTCTTC. It is translated as CASSLRASGSKNEQFF.

This chain joins TRBV10-3 and TRBJ2-7, with D possibly being TRBD2 (5 bases). The germline gives CDR1 ENHRY, CDR2 SYGVKD. This CDR3 spans 13 amino acids. V gave up 8 bases and J gave up 1 base, with 12 bases separating them. The CDR3 nucleotides read TGTGCCATCGGGGAGCGAAATTCCTACGAGCAGTACTTC. Protein: CAIGERNSYEQYF.

This chain uses TRBV6-1 with TRBJ1-2; 7 bases agree with TRBD1. Germline V CDR1 and CDR2: MNHNS, SASEGT. The J segment lost 7 bases and the V segment lost 6 bases, leaving 8 bases of the junction unmatched. This CDR3 comprises 13 residues. CDR3 in amino acids: CASRFGTVVGYTF. The CDR3 coding sequence is TGTGCCAGCAGATTCGGGACAGTGGTTGGCTACACCTTC.

The J gene is TRBJ2-1, the V gene TRBV5-1; weak D call: TRBD1 (5 bases). The V end was cut by 4 bases, the J end by 8 bases, with 10 bases between. The CDR3 contains 12 residues. The germline V gene encodes CDR1 SGHRS and CDR2 YFSETQ. The CDR3 sequence: CASSKDTDEQFF. DNA for the CDR3: TGCGCCAGCAGCAAGGACACAGATGAGCAGTTCTTC.

The rearrangement uses TRBV5-1 and TRBJ1-2; D may be TRBD1 (5 bases). V gave up 2 bases and J gave up 1 base, with 15 bases separating them. The germline V gene encodes CDR1 SGHRS and CDR2 YFSETQ. CDR3 length equals 16 residues. CDR3: CASSFGGPILNYGYTF. CDR3 coding DNA: TGCGCCAGCAGCTTCGGGGGACCGATACTTAACTATGGCTACACCTTC.

This clone occurred a few times. This chain joins TRBV5-4 and TRBJ2-2, with 7 bases aligning to TRBD2. CDR1 and CDR2 (germline): SGHNT, YYREEE (reference sequence). The length of the CDR3 is 16 residues. V lost 5 bases, J lost 0 bases, and 7 bases stayed unmatched. Here the CDR3 reads CASSYQRGANTGELFF. DNA of the CDR3: TGTGCCAGCAGTTACCAGCGGGGCGCGAACACCGGGGAGCTGTTTTTT. The full variable domain, in which reference TRBV5-4 and TRBJ2-2 provide the parts outside the CDR3, is ETGVTQSPTHLIKTRGQQVTLRCSSQSGHNTVSWYQQALGQGPQFIFQYYREEENGRGNFPPRFSGLQFPNYSSELNVNALELDDSALYLCASSYQRGANTGELFFGEGSRLTVL.

The J gene is TRBJ2-1, the V gene TRBV19, with no clear D. The CDR3 has 15 residues. V lost 2 bases to trimming and J lost 0 bases, with 8 bases between them. Germline CDR1 and CDR2: LNHDA and SQIVND (reference sequence). The chain's CDR3 is CASSISMSSYNEQFF. CDR3 DNA: TGTGCCAGTAGTATATCCATGAGCTCCTACAATGAGCAGTTCTTC.

The gene calls are TRBV6-5 and TRBJ1-1; D call uncertain. Germline V gene sequence: CDR1 MNHEY, CDR2 SVGAGI. Trimming took 2 bases from V and 5 from J, leaving 9 bases between them. The CDR3 spans 13 residues. The CDR3 nucleotides are TGTGCCAGCAGTTACGAGGGAGGGACTGAAGCTTTCTTT. Protein: CASSYEGGTEAFF.

This chain uses TRBV5-1 with TRBJ2-2; the D gene is possibly TRBD2 (6 bases). The V gene's germline CDR1 is SGHRS and CDR2 YFSETQ. V was shortened by 3 bases and J by 2 bases, with 17 bases between the two germline ends. The CDR3 is made up of 17 amino acids. DNA for the CDR3: TGCGCCAGCAGCTCCAGCGTCAGCGGGCTCAACACCGGGGAGCTGTTTTTT. This codes for CASSSSVSGLNTGELFF. The entire variable domain, with the rest obtained from reference TRBV5-1 and TRBJ2-2, is as follows: KAGVTQTPRYLIKTRGQQVTLSCSPISGHRSVSWYQQTPGQGLQFLFEYFSETQRNKGNFPGRFSGRQFSNSRSEMNVSTLELGDSALYLCASSSSVSGLNTGELFFGEGSRLTVL.

The rearrangement uses TRBV11-2 and TRBJ2-1; 7 bases are shared with TRBD1. This CDR3 spans 15 amino acids. Germline CDR1 and CDR2: SGHAT and FQNNGV. V was clipped by 4 bases and J by 2 bases; unmatched bases: 5. The CDR3 loop reads CASSSWTGTYNEQFF. CDR3 coding DNA: TGTGCCAGCAGCTCTTGGACAGGTACCTACAATGAGCAGTTCTTC.

The chain uses TRBV4-1 and TRBJ2-1, with a tentative D call TRBD2 (5 bases). This CDR3 comprises 14 residues. The V and J ends lost 4 bases and 10 bases respectively, with 17 bases between them. From germline, CDR1 is MGHRA and CDR2 YSYEKL. The CDR3 region is CASSPVGLAGEQFF. The CDR3, as DNA: TGCGCCAGCAGCCCGGTCGGGCTAGCCGGCGAGCAGTTCTTC.

The chain uses TRBV10-3 and TRBJ2-5; 8 bases agree with TRBD2. The J call may be mistaken, given a closer DNA end match to TRBJ2-7. This CDR3 spans 14 amino acids. Germline values: CDR1 ENHRY, CDR2 SYGVKD. This CDR3 reads CAISDAGGPYEQYF. The CDR3 bases are TGTGCCATCAGTGACGCGGGAGGTCCCTACGAGCAGTACTTC.

V and J are TRBV19 and TRBJ2-1, with a possible D match to TRBD2 (5 bases). Trimming pared 3 bases from V and 0 bases from J, leaving 9 bases between. Germline V gives CDR1 LNHDA, CDR2 SQIVND (reference sequence). The CDR3 loop spans 15 amino acids. The CDR3 reads CASSIPGSSYNEQFF. CDR3 in DNA: TGTGCCAGTAGTATCCCGGGGAGCTCCTACAATGAGCAGTTCTTC.